The 32 T cell receptor beta chains reported below all come from one sample, sequenced in a study of blood T cell repertoires in COVID-19. Some clones are missing from TCRdb's copy, which holds only in-frame ones; the method was immunoSEQ multiplex PCR. The table has around 61,000 clones, around 84% seen once. Material: peripheral blood. These receptors were obtained from a man aged 50-60 years with active COVID-19.

This clone was observed a handful of times. CDR3 in DNA: TGTGCCAGCACTCCGGGGAGGGGAGAACTGTTTTTT. It is translated as CASTPGRGELFF. The chain has TRBV12-3 or TRBV12-4 and TRBJ1-4; a weak D match, TRBD1 (5 bases). V lost 7 bases and J 12 bases, leaving 15 bases between the germline ends. This CDR3 contains 12 residues.

The table lists this clone with a count of one. CDR3 loop: CASRATGKEWQPQHF. The CDR3 bases are TGTGCCAGCAGGGCGACAGGGAAGGAATGGCAGCCCCAGCATTTT. The rearrangement joins TRBV6-5 to TRBJ1-5, with 7 bases lining up with TRBD1. The CDR3 has 15 residues. The germline CDR1 and CDR2 sequences are MNHEY and SVGAGI. V shed 6 bases, J shed 7 bases, and the junction held 12 bases outside the gene matches.

The chain carries TRBV9 and TRBJ2-1, with 12 bases identical to TRBD2. The CDR3 has 19 amino acids. The germline gives CDR1 SGDLS, CDR2 YYNGEE. V shed 1 base and J 1 base; nucleotides not matched to a gene: 9. DNA for the CDR3: TGTGCCAGCAGCGTACGGCCTAGCGGGGGGGCTTGGTCCTACAATGAGCAGTTCTTC. Translation gives CASSVRPSGGAWSYNEQFF.

J is TRBJ1-1 and V is TRBV4-1; possible D gene TRBD1, 6 bases. CDR1 is MGHRA and CDR2 is YSYEKL in the germline V gene. The CDR3 loop spans 13 amino acids. Trimming left V 4 bases short and J 5 bases short, with 11 bases between. The CDR3 protein is CASSPEDRTEAFF. The DNA of the CDR3 is TGCGCCAGCAGCCCAGAAGACAGGACTGAAGCTTTCTTT.

The V call is TRBV30, the J call TRBJ1-1, with D unresolved. This CDR3 contains 14 residues. CDR1 and CDR2 from the germline V gene are GTSNPN and SVGIG (reference sequence). The V and J ends lost 1 base and 5 bases respectively, with 14 bases between them. The CDR3 DNA reads as TGTGCCTGGAGTGATGCCTTCCAGATTACTGAAGCTTTCTTT. Its translation: CAWSDAFQITEAFF.

The chain combines TRBV29-1 with TRBJ2-1; 15 bases map to TRBD2. After removal of 4 bases from V and 0 bases from J, the junction contained 10 bases not matched to a gene. The germline V gene has CDR1 SQVTM and CDR2 ANQGSEA. The CDR3 runs to 19 residues. The CDR3 sequence is CSVVVWTSGRASSYNEQFF. The CDR3 nucleotides read TGCAGCGTTGTTGTTTGGACTAGCGGGAGGGCCAGCTCCTACAATGAGCAGTTCTTC.

The gene calls are TRBV5-6 and TRBJ1-5; D might be TRBD1 (5 bases). Looked up from germline, CDR1 is SGHDT and CDR2 is YYEEEE. CDR3 size: 14 residues. V was clipped by 6 bases and J by 3 bases, with 13 bases between them. CDR3: CASTPGGTNQPQHF. Here the CDR3 DNA reads TGTGCCAGCACCCCGGGAGGGACCAATCAGCCCCAGCATTTT.

This rearrangement joins TRBV29-1 to TRBJ1-2; maybe TRBD1 (6 bases). The CDR3 is made up of 13 amino acids. Trimming removed 5 bases from V and 4 bases from J, with 14 bases in between. CDR1 is SQVTM, CDR2 ANQGSEA, per germline. DNA for the CDR3: TGCAGCGTTCAGGGGTTTTCAGGCTATGGCTACACCTTC. Amino acids: CSVQGFSGYGYTF.

The chain couples TRBV7-9 to TRBJ1-1; 7 bases agree with TRBD1. V gave up 5 bases and J gave up 0 bases; unmatched junction bases: 6. There are 15 residues in the CDR3. Germline V gives CDR1 SEHNR, CDR2 FQNEAQ (reference sequence). CDR3 sequence: CASSPLDRVNTEAFF. DNA for the CDR3: TGTGCCAGCAGCCCCCTCGACAGGGTGAACACTGAAGCTTTCTTT.

This clone occurred once. The chain combines TRBV7-2 with TRBJ2-1; 9 nucleotides match TRBD1. The V gene's germline CDR1 is SGHTA and CDR2 FQGNSA. Trimming took 4 bases from V and 2 from J; bases not matched to a gene: 9. This CDR3 contains 17 residues. CDR3 nucleotides: TGTGCCAGCAGCTCTTCTGACAGGGGGGATACCTACAATGAGCAGTTCTTC. Protein product: CASSSSDRGDTYNEQFF.

The genes are TRBV3-1 (or the pseudogene TRBV3-2) and TRBJ2-5, with D maybe TRBD2 (6 bases). The CDR3 is 13 residues long. Per the germline V gene, CDR1 is LGHDT and CDR2 is YNNKEL (reference sequence). The V end lost 5 bases, the J end lost 2 bases, and 9 bases lay between the germline ends. CDR3 nucleotide sequence: TGTGCCAGCAGCTGGGACTTGCAAGAGACCCAGTACTTC. This encodes CASSWDLQETQYF.

The chain is built from TRBV7-9 and TRBJ2-3, with 8 bases fitting TRBD2. Unmatched junction bases numbered 1, after V lost 1 base and J lost 1 base. From germline, CDR1 is SEHNR and CDR2 FQNEAQ (reference sequence). CDR3 size: 15 residues. CDR3 amino acids: CASSLETSGTDTQYF. The CDR3 DNA reads as TGTGCCAGCAGCTTAGAGACTAGCGGCACAGATACGCAGTATTTT.

CDR3 loop: CASSTAHTGEGSYEQYF. CDR3 nucleotide sequence: TGTGCCAGCAGCACGGCGCACACGGGGGAGGGGTCCTACGAGCAGTACTTC. The V call is TRBV4-2, the J call TRBJ2-7; 7 bases are a match to TRBD2. CDR3 length: 17 residues. Germline V gene data show CDR1 as LGHNA and CDR2 as YNFKEQ. Losses at the gene ends were 5 bases for V and 1 base for J; bases not matched to a gene: 14.

Of note for this clone: Mismatch with germline at one junction end may stem from a read error. J is TRBJ2-3 and V is TRBV6-4, with 7 bases matching TRBD2. Germline loops: CDR1 MRHNA, CDR2 SNTAGT. This CDR3 contains 15 residues. CDR3 protein: CASSDRAGEADTQYF. The CDR3 DNA reads TGTGCCAGCAGTGACAGGGCGGGAGAGGCAGATACACAGTATTTT.

V gene TRBV5-1 combines with J gene TRBJ2-3; a possible D gene is TRBD1 (5 bases). The CDR3 consists of 16 residues. V lost 0 bases and J 0 bases, leaving 11 bases between the germline ends. Germline CDR1 is SGHRS and CDR2 is YFSETQ. The CDR3 here is CASSLAAGYSTDTQYF. In DNA form, the CDR3 reads TGCGCCAGCAGCTTGGCCGCAGGGTACAGCACAGATACGCAGTATTTT.

The chain links TRBV19 to TRBJ1-1, with TRBD1 matching over 7 bases. Germline V gene sequence: CDR1 LNHDA, CDR2 SQIVND (reference sequence). CDR3 size: 16 residues. V dropped 4 bases and J dropped 0; count of bases not matched to a gene: 8. CDR3 DNA sequence: TGTGCCAGTAGTACGCGCGGACAGGCGTTGAACACTGAAGCTTTCTTT. Translated: CASSTRGQALNTEAFF.

V and J are TRBV19 and TRBJ1-5; 9 bases match TRBD1. V was pared by 4 bases and J by 7 bases, with 2 bases of the junction left unmatched. Germline V gene sequence: CDR1 LNHDA, CDR2 SQIVND (reference sequence). The CDR3 contains 13 residues. CDR3 protein: CASSRQGVQPQHF. CDR3 bases: TGTGCCAGTAGTAGACAGGGGGTCCAGCCCCAGCATTTT.

The gene calls are TRBV3-1 (or the pseudogene TRBV3-2) and TRBJ2-2; 7 bases match TRBD2. The germline V gene has CDR1 LGHDT and CDR2 YNNKEL (reference sequence). Trimming took 0 bases from V and 6 from J; bases not matched to a gene: 10. CDR3 length: 17 amino acids. The CDR3 protein is CASSQEGGEGLPGELFF. CDR3 in DNA: TGTGCCAGCAGCCAAGAGGGAGGGGAAGGCCTACCCGGGGAGCTGTTTTTT.

CDR3 sequence reads: CASSADSSGDAISYEQYF. The CDR3 DNA reads as TGTGCCAGCAGCGCCGACAGTAGCGGGGACGCGATCTCCTACGAGCAGTACTTC. The chain recombines TRBV9 with TRBJ2-7; 8 bases are shared with TRBD2. This CDR3 is built from 18 residues. Germline loops: CDR1 SGDLS, CDR2 YYNGEE. V dropped 3 bases and J dropped 0; count of bases not matched to a gene: 14. Drawing the rest from reference TRBV9 and TRBJ2-7, the complete variable domain is DSGVTQTPKHLITATGQRVTLRCSPRSGDLSVYWYQQSLDQGLQFLIQYYNGEERAKGNILERFSAQQFPDLHSELNLSSLELGDSALYFCASSADSSGDAISYEQYFGPGTRLTVT.

J is TRBJ1-3 and V is TRBV30; 7 bases are shared with TRBD1. The CDR3 contains 14 residues. With V trimmed by 8 bases and J by 6 bases, 13 bases remained unmatched. CDR1 GTSNPN and CDR2 SVGIG come from the germline V gene (reference sequence). DNA for the CDR3: TGTGCCGGACAATCGGGACAGCAGCTAAACACCATATATTTT. Translated: CAGQSGQQLNTIYF.

The V call is TRBV29-1, the J call TRBJ2-7, with 8 bases fitting TRBD1. The V gene end was trimmed by 7 bases and the J gene end by 2 bases; junction bases not matched to a gene: 4. Germline CDR1 SQVTM, CDR2 ANQGSEA. CDR3 size: 12 residues. The CDR3 is CSAGQEPYEQYF. The DNA of the CDR3 is TGCAGCGCGGGACAGGAACCCTACGAGCAGTACTTC.

In DNA, the CDR3 is TGTGCCAGCAGGGCCCGTCAATGGGGCGGTGGGGCCAACGTCCTGACTTTC. It specifies CASRARQWGGGANVLTF. This chain links TRBV28 with TRBJ2-6, with TRBD1 as a possible D gene (5 bases). The V end was cut by 6 bases, the J end by 3 bases, with 18 bases between. CDR3 length: 17 amino acids. CDR1 and CDR2 (germline): MDHEN, SYDVKM.

This rearrangement joins TRBV7-6 to TRBJ2-7, with D unresolved. From germline, CDR1 is SGHVS and CDR2 FNYEAQ. V was shortened by 0 bases and J by 3 bases, with 6 bases between the two germline ends. The CDR3 is made up of 13 amino acids. In DNA form, the CDR3 reads TGTGCCAGCAGCTTAGCGCGTGACTACGAGCAGTACTTC. Amino acids: CASSLARDYEQYF.

This chain connects TRBV9 to TRBJ2-7, with TRBD1 matching over 7 bases. V trimming: 0 bases; J trimming: 1 base; junction bases outside the gene matches: 4. Germline V gene sequence: CDR1 SGDLS, CDR2 YYNGEE. This CDR3 contains 15 residues. The DNA of the CDR3 is TGTGCCAGCAGCGTAGGCGCAGGGGGTTCCTACGAGCAGTACTTC. It yields the protein CASSVGAGGSYEQYF. The full variable domain, in which reference TRBV9 and TRBJ2-7 provide the parts outside the CDR3, is DSGVTQTPKHLITATGQRVTLRCSPRSGDLSVYWYQQSLDQGLQFLIQYYNGEERAKGNILERFSAQQFPDLHSELNLSSLELGDSALYFCASSVGAGGSYEQYFGPGTRLTVT.

This clone was seen only once. The chain is built from TRBV10-2 and TRBJ1-5, with D possibly TRBD1 on 6 matching bases. The V end was cut by 3 bases, the J end by 9 bases, with 12 bases between. The CDR3 is made up of 13 amino acids. CDR1 and CDR2 from the germline V gene are WSHSY and SAAADI. The CDR3 sequence is CASSDQGRGPQHF. The CDR3 nucleotides read TGCGCCAGCAGTGATCAGGGCAGGGGGCCCCAGCATTTT.

The CDR3 loop reads CASRATSGRFQSYNEQFF. In DNA form, the CDR3 reads TGCGCCAGCAGAGCAACTAGCGGGAGGTTCCAATCCTACAATGAGCAGTTCTTC. V gene TRBV4-1 combines with J gene TRBJ2-1; 12 bases fit TRBD2. Germline CDR1 MGHRA, CDR2 YSYEKL. The CDR3 is 18 residues long. After removal of 6 bases from V and 1 base from J, the junction contained 10 bases not matched to a gene.

This clone showed up just a few times. The V and J genes are TRBV19 and TRBJ2-6; 9 positions agree with TRBD1. CDR1 and CDR2 (germline): LNHDA, SQIVND (reference sequence). After removal of 10 bases from V and 3 bases from J, the junction contained 10 bases not matched to a gene. The CDR3 length is 16 residues. CDR3 sequence reads: CATRTGASGGANVLTF. In DNA, the CDR3 is TGTGCCACTAGGACAGGGGCGTCGGGTGGGGCCAACGTCCTGACTTTC.

The rearrangement joins TRBV6-5 to TRBJ1-5; no firm D call. This CDR3 spans 13 amino acids. Trimming shortened V by 7 bases and J by 6 bases, and 13 bases separated the two germline ends. CDR1 is MNHEY, CDR2 SVGAGI, per germline. In DNA, the CDR3 is TGTGCCAGCACCCTTATAGGAGGTCAGCCCCAGCATTTT. Residues: CASTLIGGQPQHF.

The chain is built from TRBV19 and TRBJ2-7; 9 bases agree with TRBD1. The CDR3 extends over 18 amino acids. Trimming took 3 bases from V and 3 from J; bases not matched to a gene: 15. From germline, CDR1 is LNHDA and CDR2 SQIVND (reference sequence). CDR3 region: CASSISRSAWTGVYEQYF. CDR3 DNA: TGTGCCAGTAGTATTAGTCGTTCTGCCTGGACAGGGGTCTACGAGCAGTACTTC.

This chain links TRBV11-2 with TRBJ2-1; TRBD1 matches at 7 bases. CDR1 is SGHAT, CDR2 FQNNGV, per germline. The J segment lost 9 bases and the V segment lost 1 base, leaving 3 bases of the junction unmatched. This CDR3 spans 13 amino acids. The CDR3 sequence: CASSLGGGGEQFF. In DNA form, the CDR3 reads TGTGCCAGCAGCTTAGGAGGGGGCGGTGAGCAGTTCTTC.

The rearrangement links TRBV3-1 (or the pseudogene TRBV3-2) to TRBJ2-7; D remains ambiguous. The CDR3 length is 14 residues. Trimming removed 1 base at V and 4 bases at J, with 11 bases between. The germline gives CDR1 LGHDT, CDR2 YNNKEL (reference sequence). The DNA of the CDR3 is TGTGCCAGCAGCCAAGGGAGATCAAATTACGAGCAGTACTTC. Amino acid sequence: CASSQGRSNYEQYF.

The V call is TRBV6-1, the J call TRBJ1-2; 9 nucleotides align to TRBD1. V was pared by 2 bases and J by 3 bases, with 19 bases of the junction left unmatched. CDR3 size: 20 residues. Germline lookup yields CDR1 MNHNS and CDR2 SASEGT. The CDR3, as DNA: TGTGCCAGCAGTGAATTGGAGGGGGTATTGGGGACAGGGTGGGACTATGGCTACACCTTC. This encodes CASSELEGVLGTGWDYGYTF.